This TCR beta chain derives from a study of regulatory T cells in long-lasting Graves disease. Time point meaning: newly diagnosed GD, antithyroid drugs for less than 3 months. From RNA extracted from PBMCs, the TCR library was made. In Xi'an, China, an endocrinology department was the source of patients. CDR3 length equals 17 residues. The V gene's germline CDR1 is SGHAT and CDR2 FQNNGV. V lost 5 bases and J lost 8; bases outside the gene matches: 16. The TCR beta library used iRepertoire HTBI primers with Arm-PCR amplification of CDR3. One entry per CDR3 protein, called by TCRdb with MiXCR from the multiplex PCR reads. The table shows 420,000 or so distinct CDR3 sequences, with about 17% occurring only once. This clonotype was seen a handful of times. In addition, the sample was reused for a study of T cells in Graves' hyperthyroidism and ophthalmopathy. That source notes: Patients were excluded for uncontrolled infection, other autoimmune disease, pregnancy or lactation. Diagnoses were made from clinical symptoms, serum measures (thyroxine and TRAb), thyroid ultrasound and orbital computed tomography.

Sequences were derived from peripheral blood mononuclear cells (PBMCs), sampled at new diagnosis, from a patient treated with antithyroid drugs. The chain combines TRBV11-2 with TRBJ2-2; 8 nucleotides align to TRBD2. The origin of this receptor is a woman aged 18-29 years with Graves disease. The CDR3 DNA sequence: TGTGCCAGCAGCCCACGAGACGTCGGGAGCGGGGGTGGGGAGCTGTTTTTT. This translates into CASSPRDVGSGGGELFF.